This TCR beta chain was obtained from a study of cytomegalovirus exposure and HLA in healthy donors. Overall study: Of all 400 or so donors who were genotyped, around 79% belonged to the Caucasian-associated ancestry cluster. Whole-study results and caveats: It was assumed in the presence/absence analyses that sequencing depth was roughly uniform across donors.

This clone was detected once. Its matching antigen is unknown. Sampled while nominally healthy, donors likely had unrecorded immune exposures. Deletions cut 4 bases from V and 1 base from J, with 10 bases between. There are 14 residues in the CDR3. In germline, CDR1 is SEHNR, CDR2 FQNEAQ (reference sequence). With 60 Vbeta and 13 Jbeta primers, the PCR was carried out. Profiling relied on immunoSEQ multiplex PCR, and the TCRdb table lists in-frame clones only, not all of them. The sample records roughly 99,000 clones, more than 75% being singletons. The chain couples TRBV7-9 to TRBJ1-2, with D unclear. The sequence was collected from a woman aged 40 to 50 in good health and CMV-seronegative. Sequenced material: PBMCs. The DNA of the CDR3 is TGTGCCAGCAGCTCCTCGGGAGTTAACTATGGCTACACCTTC. It is translated as CASSSSGVNYGYTF.